The clone carrying this T cell receptor (beta chain) has more than one count but fewer than ten. Its antigen is as yet unknown. The sample belongs to a study of T cell repertoires in cytomegalovirus infection. Study observations and caveats: HLA-C-restricted CMV clonotypes gave the most frequent clonotype in two of eight donors. Summed public TCR beta family frequency identified CMV carriers bearing the relevant HLA.

TCRdb redid the calling of the reads with MiXCR, one entry per CDR3 protein. The data show about 150,000 distinct CDR3 sequences, with about a quarter seen just once and roughly 9.8% held by the top ten. Germline values: CDR1 SGHDT, CDR2 YYEEEE. There are 14 residues in the CDR3. The V end lost 2 bases, the J end lost 6 bases, and 15 bases lay between the germline ends. The source is a human donor in good health (CMV status not recorded). Some clones in this sample may be carry-over from other donors' samples. The genes are TRBV5-6 and TRBJ2-7; D ambiguous. The sample consisted of PBMCs. The CDR3 bases are TGTGCCAGCAGCTTTGCGTCCGCTAGTGGCGAGCAGTACTTC. Its translation is CASSFASASGEQYF.